Described below is a single T cell receptor beta chain sequence and its context. The data were produced by immunoSEQ multiplex PCR, yet TCRdb's version contains in-frame clones alone and is incomplete. The table has around 340,000 clones, 80% to 90% seen once; the top ten hold just over 7%. The data were obtained in a study of blood T cell repertoires in COVID-19. The source material was peripheral blood. This clonotype was sampled from an older woman with COVID-19, enrolled during active disease.

Here the CDR3 DNA reads TGTGCCAGCAGCTTTACGGGGGGATCAGAGACCCAGTACTTC. Its translation: CASSFTGGSETQYF. The rearrangement links TRBV7-9 to TRBJ2-5; 7 bases line up with TRBD2. The J segment lost 4 bases and the V segment lost 3 bases, leaving 5 bases of the junction unmatched. The CDR3 spans 14 residues. Germline CDR1 and CDR2: SEHNR and FQNEAQ (reference sequence).